The text below deals with one TCR beta chain. This receptor's antigen is unknown. No base-level quality is on record; no much larger clone is a single base apart. Counted from cysteine to phenylalanine, this CDR3 has 11 amino acids. The entry retains the CDR3 DNA only, 33 bases that are in frame from base 1. The V and J ends are trimmed by 6 bases and 8 bases, leaving 8 bases between them. CDR1 and CDR2 were assigned from the germline V gene (reference sequence) as SEHNR and FQNEAQ. TCR beta CDR3 regions were sequenced from DNA using the immunoSEQ Assay. The study's own analysis went as follows. To compute T cell density, TCR beta template counts were normalized to usable DNA, which was estimated by amplifying housekeeping genes. Using the preseqR package, richness was estimated by extrapolating to 120,000 templates for tissue samples and 400,000 templates for PBMC samples. Clonality was defined as one minus Pielou's evenness. Differential abundance testing on productive amino-acid clonotypes, with a minimum total count of 5 and an alpha of 0.1, was used to identify tissue-enriched TCRs. The Jaccard Index and the Morisita Overlap Index were used to quantify repertoire overlap between compartments. TCR beta CDR3s were clustered by GLIPH together with public tetramer-defined viral CDR3s, and at least three viral sequences plus V-gene enrichment were required for viral motifs. The clones in this table, taken by TCRdb from immuneACCESS, are in-frame only. Not every clone is retained; where verified, under half of the shortfall comes from an unresolved V gene, and the cause of the rest is unknown. The DNA gave D and trimming, while V, J and clone size come from that table. This sample holds 38,000 or so clones; more than 80% were observed only once. The ten biggest clones cover around 6% of the sample.

At diagnosis, tumor, uninvolved tumor-adjacent lung and peripheral blood were collected and then preserved as a mix of FFPE and fresh-frozen material. Blood samples were analyzed as peripheral blood mononuclear cells for TCR repertoire profiling. The sample is drawn from a study of T cells in localized non-small cell lung cancer (dated by TCRdb to the early 2020s). A note on the overall study: Comparing tumors with uninvolved tumor-adjacent lungs, the study looked at the T cell repertoires of over 200 patients with early-stage NSCLC. Of the NSCLC patients, 129 were male and around 97 were female, and the mean age was around 66 years. All 230 or so NSCLC patients in the cohort were treatment-naive and had localized lung tumors that were resected.

What the study reported, not specific to this receptor: Because of the exploratory design, TCR variables were selected using unadjusted p-values without false-discovery rate correction. A median of approximately 55 of the top 100 tumor clones were detected in paired uninvolved adjacent lung, and around 30 of these tumor clones were also found among the top 100 clones of the paired uninvolved adjacent lung. Longer overall survival was associated with higher T cell density in blood, whereas shorter survival was associated with higher clonality in adjacent lung. Uninvolved tumor-adjacent lung showed the highest T cell clonality, higher than tumor, which suggests more focused antigenic responses in the uninvolved tumor-adjacent lung. Because multi-region tumor sequencing was not performed, intratumor heterogeneity could not be ruled out.

The TCR comes from a male donor aged 60 or over with stage II lung adenocarcinoma. This receptor chain uses TRBV7-9 and TRBJ2-1, with the D gene too uncertain to name. The specimen was peripheral blood mononuclear cells, collected before any cancer treatment. Here the CDR3 is given as CASSVYHEQFF. DNA sequence: TGTGCCAGCAGTGTTTATCATGAGCAGTTCTTC. Reference TRBV7-9 and TRBJ2-1 genes cover what lies past the CDR3, so the full variable domain is DTGVSQNPRHKITKRGQNVTFRCDPISEHNRLYWYRQTLGQGPEFLTYFQNEAQLEKSRLLSDRFSAERPKGSFSTLEIQRTEQGDSAMYLCASSVYHEQFFGPGTRLTVL.